Each of the 28 T cell receptor beta chains below was sequenced from the same sample in a study of T cells in Graves' hyperthyroidism and ophthalmopathy. Amplified TCR beta CDR3 regions derived from RNA transcripts. First-round RT-PCR targeting the TCR CDR3 was performed with the HTBI primer set. Each CDR3 protein is one row after TCRdb ran MiXCR on the multiplex PCR reads. This sample has roughly 630,000 distinct CDR3 sequences, with about 15% found just once. Sequencing input: blood. These receptors were collected from a woman aged 30 to 39 with Graves' hyperthyroidism.

This clonotype was seen ten or more times. The chain is built from TRBV7-2 and TRBJ2-1; D remains unclear. CDR1 is SGHTA, CDR2 FQGNSA, per germline. Trimming removed 5 bases from V and 2 bases from J, with 10 bases in between. This CDR3 comprises 14 residues. Here the CDR3 reads CASSIDLPYNEQFF. The DNA for the CDR3 is TGTGCCAGCAGCATCGATCTCCCCTACAATGAGCAGTTCTTC.

This clonotype came up many times. The CDR3 reads CASSRQGAFNEQFF. In DNA form, the CDR3 reads TGTGCCAGCAGTCGGCAGGGGGCCTTCAATGAGCAGTTCTTC. This chain joins TRBV2 and TRBJ2-1; 8 bases are shared with TRBD1. The CDR3 has 14 residues. CDR1 and CDR2 (germline): SNHLY, FYNNEI. V lost 5 bases and J lost 6; bases outside the gene matches: 6.

This clonotype occurred many times. The chain employs TRBV30 and TRBJ2-2; unclear D gene. The CDR3 has 14 residues. Trimming removed 5 bases at V and 1 base at J, with 11 bases between. Germline values: CDR1 GTSNPN, CDR2 SVGIG (reference sequence). CDR3 DNA sequence: TGTGCCTGGGGAGAGAAGGGGAACACCGGGGAGCTGTTTTTT. This encodes CAWGEKGNTGELFF.

This chain uses TRBV5-1 with TRBJ2-7; tentatively, D is TRBD2 (6 bases). Germline assignment: CDR1 SGHRS and CDR2 YFSETQ. CDR3 length: 16 amino acids. Trimming pared 2 bases from V and 7 bases from J, leaving 22 bases between. Written as DNA, the CDR3 is TGCGCCAGCAGCTTTTACGGGGTCGGAGGGTGGATAGAGCAGTACTTC. It translates to CASSFYGVGGWIEQYF.

This clonotype has at least ten counts. This chain uses TRBV9 with TRBJ2-1; 9 nucleotides agree with TRBD2. Per the germline V gene, CDR1 is SGDLS and CDR2 is YYNGEE. V was pared by 3 bases and J by 4 bases, with 8 bases of the junction left unmatched. This CDR3 comprises 16 residues. The CDR3 sequence: CASSDLLAGRYNEQFF. In DNA, the CDR3 is TGTGCCAGCAGCGATCTGCTAGCGGGACGATACAATGAGCAGTTCTTC. Full variable domain (rest looked up from reference TRBV9 and TRBJ2-1): DSGVTQTPKHLITATGQRVTLRCSPRSGDLSVYWYQQSLDQGLQFLIQYYNGEERAKGNILERFSAQQFPDLHSELNLSSLELGDSALYFCASSDLLAGRYNEQFFGPGTRLTVL.

There are many counts of this clonotype. V and J are TRBV30 and TRBJ1-3; D remains unclear. Germline loops: CDR1 GTSNPN, CDR2 SVGIG (reference sequence). V dropped 1 base and J dropped 0 bases, with 10 bases sitting between them. CDR3 size: 15 residues. CDR3 nucleotides: TGTGCCTGGAGTGGATCTTATAGCTCTGGAAACACCATATATTTT. This sequence encodes CAWSGSYSSGNTIYF.

This clonotype was counted ten times or more. This chain uses TRBV20-1 with TRBJ1-5, with 8 bases fitting TRBD1. V gave up 6 bases and J gave up 3 bases; unmatched junction bases: 4. Per the germline V gene, CDR1 is DFQATT and CDR2 is SNEGSKA (reference sequence). This CDR3 has 13 residues. The CDR3 is CSAPRGPNQPQHF. The CDR3 DNA sequence: TGCAGTGCCCCCAGGGGGCCCAATCAGCCCCAGCATTTT.

This clonotype was counted a few times. This sequence joins TRBV9 and TRBJ2-3, with 9 bases aligning to TRBD2. CDR3 length: 15 amino acids. Trimming removed 0 bases from V and 3 bases from J; junction bases left unmatched: 2. Germline V gene sequence: CDR1 SGDLS, CDR2 YYNGEE. CDR3 sequence reads: CASSVVLAGTDTQYF. The CDR3 DNA follows: TGTGCCAGCAGCGTAGTTCTAGCGGGAACAGATACGCAGTATTTT.

This clonotype has a count of ten or more. The rearrangement uses TRBV20-1 and TRBJ1-5; the D gene is possibly TRBD1 (5 bases). Between the trimmed V and J ends, which lost 4 bases and 0 bases, there was a span of 19 bases. The CDR3 spans 17 residues. CDR1 and CDR2 (germline): DFQATT, SNEGSKA (reference sequence). The CDR3 sequence: CSAIYGGTFYSNQPQHF. CDR3 DNA sequence: TGCAGTGCTATCTACGGGGGGACCTTTTATAGCAATCAGCCCCAGCATTTT.

This clonotype has a count of ten or more. The gene calls are TRBV28 and TRBJ2-5; 11 bases line up with TRBD2. From germline, CDR1 is MDHEN and CDR2 SYDVKM. The length of the CDR3 is 17 residues. V was pared by 10 bases and J by 9 bases, with 22 bases of the junction left unmatched. CDR3 sequence (DNA): TGTGCCACCAGACTAGCGGGAAACGTCCCGAGTCAAGGGGCCCAGTACTTC. It codes for CATRLAGNVPSQGAQYF.

This clonotype was observed a handful of times. J is TRBJ2-2 and V is TRBV7-9; 8 bases are a match to TRBD1. Trimming took 5 bases from V and 4 from J; bases not matched to a gene: 18. This CDR3 is 19 amino acids long. In germline, CDR1 is SEHNR, CDR2 FQNEAQ (reference sequence). The CDR3 DNA sequence: TGTGCCAGCAGCAACTCACCTAGACGCAGGGGGCTGGTCACCGGGGAGCTGTTTTTT. Its translation is CASSNSPRRRGLVTGELFF.

This clonotype occurred many times. V is TRBV6-1 and J is TRBJ1-1, with TRBD1 matching over 7 bases. Trimming at V came to 10 bases and at J to 0 bases, leaving 5 bases not matched to a gene. The CDR3 has 13 amino acids. Germline V gives CDR1 MNHNS, CDR2 SASEGT. The CDR3 DNA reads TGTGCCACCAGGGACAGCTTGAACACTGAAGCTTTCTTT. Amino acid sequence: CATRDSLNTEAFF.

Ten or more counts support this clonotype. This chain links TRBV3-1 with TRBJ1-6, with D perhaps matching TRBD1 (6 bases). The CDR3 length is 16 residues. Per the germline V gene, CDR1 is LGHDT and CDR2 is YNNKEL (reference sequence). With 1 base removed from V and 10 bases from J, the gap between germline ends came to 17 bases. In DNA form, the CDR3 reads TGTGCCAGCAGCCAAGGGTTGGCAGGGGCCCAATCACCCCTCCACTTT. Amino acid sequence: CASSQGLAGAQSPLHF.

The chain is built from TRBV20-1 and TRBJ1-6, with D uncertain. The ends were cut back, 3 bases at V and 8 bases at J, with 14 bases in the middle. The CDR3 is 14 residues long. The germline gives CDR1 DFQATT, CDR2 SNEGSKA (reference sequence). The CDR3 sequence: CSASPGPEDSPLHF. CDR3 sequence (DNA): TGCAGTGCTAGCCCCGGGCCTGAGGATTCACCCCTCCACTTT.

This clonotype was detected many times. The chain carries TRBV5-1 and TRBJ2-7; TRBD2 matches at 7 bases. CDR1 is SGHRS and CDR2 is YFSETQ in the germline V gene. The CDR3 contains 16 residues. After removal of 0 bases from V and 2 bases from J, the junction contained 8 bases not matched to a gene. The CDR3 sequence is CASSLVGALAAYEQYF. CDR3 nucleotides: TGCGCCAGCAGCTTGGTAGGGGCCCTAGCGGCCTACGAGCAGTACTTC.

V and J are TRBV6-2 or TRBV6-3 and TRBJ2-1; the match to TRBD2 covers 8 bases. CDR3 size: 15 residues. V shed 6 bases, J shed 3 bases, and the junction held 7 bases outside the gene matches. In germline, CDR1 is MNHEY, CDR2 SVGEGT. Here the CDR3 DNA reads TGTGCCAGCAGCGGCGCCGGGACTAGCTACAATGAGCAGTTCTTC. Its protein is CASSGAGTSYNEQFF.

This chain links TRBV24-1 with TRBJ2-1; 13 bases are shared with TRBD2. With 0 bases clipped from V and 5 bases from J, the junction kept 9 bases outside the gene matches. Germline V gives CDR1 KGHDR, CDR2 SFDVKD. The CDR3 is made up of 19 amino acids. CDR3 nucleotide sequence: TGTGCCACCAGTGATTTGCAGCACGGGACTAGCGGGGCAAACAATGAGCAGTTCTTC. Its protein product is CATSDLQHGTSGANNEQFF.

This clonotype was seen only a few times. A read error may explain this, as a much larger clone is one base away. The genes are TRBV6-1 and TRBJ1-1, with D possibly TRBD1 on 6 matching bases. The CDR3 is 13 residues long. Germline CDR1 is MNHNS and CDR2 is SASEGT. The CDR3 loop reads CVSSEGGYTEAFF. The DNA for the CDR3 is TGTGTCAGCAGTGAAGGGGGATACACTGAAGCTTTCTTT.

This clonotype was counted many times. V is TRBV10-3 and J is TRBJ2-1; 8 positions agree with TRBD2. Germline V gene sequence: CDR1 ENHRY, CDR2 SYGVKD. This CDR3 comprises 15 residues. Trimming at V came to 3 bases and at J to 8 bases, leaving 9 bases not matched to a gene. The CDR3 nucleotides read TGTGCCATCAGTGATTCGGGAGGGCCTAGGGATGAGCAGTTCTTC. As protein: CAISDSGGPRDEQFF.

This clonotype has a handful of counts. The chain couples TRBV12-3 or TRBV12-4 to TRBJ1-2, with D possibly being TRBD1 (6 bases). V was shortened by 6 bases and J by 0 bases, with 8 bases between the two germline ends. The CDR3 is 13 amino acids. In DNA form, the CDR3 reads TGTGCCAGCAGACAGGGCACTAACTATGGCTACACCTTC. Amino acids: CASRQGTNYGYTF.

This clonotype has ten or more counts. The rearrangement uses TRBV12-3 or TRBV12-4 and TRBJ2-3, with TRBD2 matching over 8 bases. The ends lost 3 bases at V and 2 bases at J; junction bases unmatched: 4. The CDR3 extends over 15 amino acids. CDR3 in amino acids: CASSFWGLDTDTQYF. As DNA, the CDR3 is TGTGCCAGCAGTTTTTGGGGACTAGACACAGATACGCAGTATTTT.

The V gene is TRBV6-1, the J gene TRBJ2-1, with 11 bases fitting TRBD2. V lost 6 bases, J lost 14 bases, and 15 bases stayed unmatched. The CDR3 covers 15 residues. Germline-derived CDR1 and CDR2 are MNHNS and SASEGT. Here the CDR3 DNA reads TGTGCCAGCAGACGCGACTCTGTAGCGGGAGGGCCGGAGTTCTTC. Its protein is CASRRDSVAGGPEFF.

The table lists this clonotype with a few counts. V and J are TRBV27 and TRBJ2-1; D is possibly TRBD2 (6 bases). CDR1 MNHEY and CDR2 SMNVEV come from the germline V gene (reference sequence). This CDR3 comprises 13 residues. Between the trimmed V and J ends, which lost 9 bases and 10 bases, there was a span of 19 bases. CDR3 residues: CASGLARVGEQFF. The DNA for the CDR3 is TGTGCCAGTGGGCTAGCGCGAGTAGGGGAGCAGTTCTTC.

In its sample, this clonotype was seen many times. The chain combines TRBV7-3 with TRBJ2-1, with 7 bases matching TRBD2. The V segment lost 5 bases and the J segment 6 bases; nucleotides outside the gene matches: 13. Germline assignment: CDR1 SGHTA and CDR2 FQGTGA. The CDR3 loop spans 16 amino acids. The CDR3 loop is CASSPGSAGVGNEQFF. The CDR3 region has the DNA TGTGCCAGCAGCCCCGGGAGTGCGGGAGTCGGCAATGAGCAGTTCTTC.

This clonotype was picked up a small number of times. The chain couples TRBV3-1 to TRBJ2-1; possible D gene TRBD2, 6 bases. The ends were cut back, 0 bases at V and 5 bases at J, with 23 bases in the middle. The CDR3 length is 19 residues. CDR1 is LGHDT, CDR2 YNNKEL, per germline (reference sequence). DNA of the CDR3: TGTGCCAGCAGCCAAGATTTGAGCCTAGCGCATAGCATAAACAATGAGCAGTTCTTC. Translation: CASSQDLSLAHSINNEQFF.

This clonotype appeared many times. The rearrangement uses TRBV28 and TRBJ2-3; TRBD2 matches at 10 bases. Unmatched junction bases numbered 14, after V lost 7 bases and J lost 1 base. Germline CDR1 MDHEN, CDR2 SYDVKM. This CDR3 comprises 18 residues. CDR3 region: CASNPTSGYLVGTDTQYF. For the CDR3, the DNA is TGTGCCAGCAATCCGACTAGCGGGTACCTGGTGGGCACAGATACGCAGTATTTT.

J is TRBJ1-4 and V is TRBV6-1; D remains ambiguous. Germline lookup yields CDR1 MNHNS and CDR2 SASEGT. The V gene lost 1 base and the J gene lost 4 bases, with 7 bases spanning the gap. The CDR3 sequence is 14 residues long. CDR3 region: CASSEGRINEKLFF. CDR3 nucleotides: TGTGCCAGCAGTGAAGGGCGGATTAATGAAAAACTGTTTTTT.

This clonotype turned up a few times. The CDR3 region is CSVASGSLIYEQYF. CDR3 in DNA: TGCAGCGTTGCAAGCGGGAGCTTAATCTACGAGCAGTACTTC. This chain uses TRBV29-1 with TRBJ2-7, with TRBD2 matching over 8 bases. The CDR3 consists of 14 residues. Trimming removed 4 bases from V and 3 bases from J; junction bases left unmatched: 8. Germline-derived CDR1 and CDR2 are SQVTM and ANQGSEA.